The rows below give T cell receptor beta chains drawn from one sample of a study of OX40 agonist ivuxolimab in advanced cancers. The table came from immunoSEQ multiplex PCR; TCRdb's copy has only in-frame clones and leaves some out. The sample shows around 46,000 clones, around 89% of them seen only once. Sequenced here: CD4+ or CD8+ T cells sorted from blood, sampled in a trial of the OX40 agonist ivuxolimab. The receptors stem from an adult with an advanced solid tumor such as melanoma, head and neck, liver or kidney cancer. The CDR3 runs from the conserved cysteine through the conserved F or W. The D gene is left open where the match is weak.

CDR3aa	CDR3nt	v_gene	j_gene	d_gene
CASSVDGRSGTYEQYF	TGTGCCAGCAGCGTAGATGGCAGGTCGGGCACCTACGAGCAGTACTTC	TRBV9	TRBJ2-7	.
CASSYSAGMDNEQFF	TGTGCCAGCAGTTACTCGGCGGGAATGGACAATGAGCAGTTCTTC	TRBV6-6	TRBJ2-1	.
CASSLDLNKPNYGYTF	TGTGCCAGCAGCTTAGATCTTAACAAACCTAACTATGGCTACACCTTC	TRBV5-6	TRBJ1-2	.
CASSEDRVHQPQHF	TGTGCCAGCAGTGAGGACAGGGTACATCAGCCCCAGCATTTT	TRBV6-1	TRBJ1-5	TRBD1
CASSQSRGFYGYTF	TGTGCCAGCAGCCAAAGTAGGGGATTCTATGGCTACACCTTC	TRBV14	TRBJ1-2	.
CASSIGAVNTEAFF	TGTGCCAGTAGTATAGGAGCAGTGAACACTGAAGCTTTCTTT	TRBV19	TRBJ1-1	.
CASSSGTSGIAQETQYF	TGTGCCAGCAGCTCCGGGACTAGCGGGATCGCCCAAGAGACCCAGTACTTC	TRBV7-9	TRBJ2-5	TRBD2
CASSLWGAQPQHF	TGTGCCAGCAGCTTGTGGGGGGCCCAGCCCCAGCATTTT	TRBV5-5	TRBJ1-5	.
CASSTGGRSGELFF	TGTGCCAGCAGCACTGGGGGTCGGTCCGGGGAGCTGTTTTTT	TRBV21-1	TRBJ2-2	.
CSVDSSPLSDEQFF	TGCAGCGTTGATTCGAGCCCGTTGTCCGATGAGCAGTTCTTC	TRBV29-1	TRBJ2-1	.
CASSLDMGLNTEAFF	TGTGCCAGCAGCTTAGATATGGGGCTGAACACTGAAGCTTTCTTT	TRBV7-9	TRBJ1-1	.
CASSELAGANGELFF	TGTGCCAGCAGTGAATTAGCGGGAGCCAACGGGGAGCTGTTTTTT	TRBV2	TRBJ2-2	TRBD2
CASSPWTGIGNTIYF	TGTGCCAGCAGCCCATGGACAGGGATTGGAAACACCATATATTTT	TRBV14	TRBJ1-3	TRBD1